A selection of T cell receptor beta chains follows, all from one sample in a study of T cells in Graves' hyperthyroidism and ophthalmopathy. Each CDR3 protein gets one entry after TCRdb re-called the multiplex PCR reads with MiXCR. The sample yields around 240,000 distinct CDR3 sequences, 13% to 15% seen once. The specimen sequenced was blood. Every receptor here comes from a woman aged 40 to 55 with Graves' hyperthyroidism that later progressed to Graves' ophthalmopathy. Each CDR3 is given with its conserved first and last residue. The order of the fields is V gene, D gene, J gene, clone size, CDR3 DNA, CDR3 protein. D genes are given only for firm matches. Clone size is shown for a subset of rows, as once, few, many or a class of expanded clone.

V gene: TRBV5-1; D gene: TRBD2; J gene: TRBJ2-2; clone size: many; CDR3 DNA: TGCGCCAGCAGCCTGGGACTAGCGGGTACTACCGGGGAGCTGTTTTTT; CDR3 protein: CASSLGLAGTTGELFF
V gene: TRBV20-1; D gene: TRBD2; J gene: TRBJ2-7; clone size: many; CDR3 DNA: TGCAGTGCTAGAATGCTAGCGGGGAAATCCTACGAGCAGTACTTC; CDR3 protein: CSARMLAGKSYEQYF
V gene: TRBV27; D gene: .; J gene: TRBJ1-1; clone size: many; CDR3 DNA: TGTGCCAGCAGTTTATCGATTAATGGGGGATTGGCTTTCTTT; CDR3 protein: CASSLSINGGLAFF
V gene: TRBV20-1; D gene: TRBD1; J gene: TRBJ2-2; clone size: many; CDR3 DNA: TGCAGTGCTAACCGGGACAGGGGACCCGGGGAGCTGTTTTTT; CDR3 protein: CSANRDRGPGELFF
V gene: TRBV9; D gene: .; J gene: TRBJ1-2; clone size: many; CDR3 DNA: TGTGCCAGCAGCGGAGTTAGGGGAGAATTTAACTATGGCTACACCTTC; CDR3 protein: CASSGVRGEFNYGYTF
V gene: TRBV10-3; D gene: .; J gene: TRBJ2-2; clone size: .; CDR3 DNA: TGTGCCATCAGTTTAGCAGAGACCGGGGAGCTGTTTTTT; CDR3 protein: CAISLAETGELFF
V gene: TRBV20-1; D gene: .; J gene: TRBJ2-6; clone size: few; CDR3 DNA: TGCAGTGCCATCAGCTCTGGGGCCAACGTCCTGACTTTC; CDR3 protein: CSAISSGANVLTF
V gene: TRBV3-1; D gene: TRBD1; J gene: TRBJ1-2; clone size: many; CDR3 DNA: TGTGCCAGCAGCCAAGGGACAGGGGGCTTCTTCGGTAACTATGGCTACACCTTC; CDR3 protein: CASSQGTGGFFGNYGYTF
V gene: TRBV4-1; D gene: .; J gene: TRBJ2-7; clone size: few; CDR3 DNA: TGCGCCAGCAGCCCTCTCTATGGGCCGTGGGAAGAGCAGTACTTC; CDR3 protein: CASSPLYGPWEEQYF
V gene: TRBV27; D gene: .; J gene: TRBJ2-4; clone size: few; CDR3 DNA: TGTGCCAGCAGTCTCTACCCCCCTTTGATAGAAGGTGACAAAAACATTCAGTACTTC; CDR3 protein: CASSLYPPLIEGDKNIQYF
V gene: TRBV11-2; D gene: .; J gene: TRBJ2-7; clone size: many; CDR3 DNA: TGTGCCAGCAGCTTAGCTAACTTTTACTACGAGCAGTACTTC; CDR3 protein: CASSLANFYYEQYF
V gene: TRBV20-1; D gene: .; J gene: TRBJ1-6; clone size: many; CDR3 DNA: TGCAGTGCTAGAGATCGGCGGAGGAGCTCCTATAATTCACCCCTCCACTTT; CDR3 protein: CSARDRRRSSYNSPLHF
V gene: TRBV19; D gene: .; J gene: TRBJ1-3; clone size: .; CDR3 DNA: TGTGCCAGTAGTATTGGCAGGACCTCTGGAAACACCATATATTTT; CDR3 protein: CASSIGRTSGNTIYF
V gene: TRBV10-3; D gene: .; J gene: TRBJ2-1; clone size: many; CDR3 DNA: TGTGCCATCAGTGAAAGGGGCGGCTCCTACAATGAGCAGTTCTTC; CDR3 protein: CAISERGGSYNEQFF
V gene: TRBV9; D gene: TRBD2; J gene: TRBJ2-1; clone size: few; CDR3 DNA: TGTGCCAGCAGCGGAGTAGCGGGAGGGGCCTACAATGAGCAGTTCTTC; CDR3 protein: CASSGVAGGAYNEQFF
V gene: TRBV5-5; D gene: TRBD1; J gene: TRBJ1-1; clone size: many; CDR3 DNA: TGTGCCAGCAGCTCGGGACAGATGAACACTGAAGCTTTCTTT; CDR3 protein: CASSSGQMNTEAFF
V gene: TRBV7-3; D gene: .; J gene: TRBJ2-1; clone size: many; CDR3 DNA: TGTGCCAGCAGCTTAAAAGCGGGTTACTACAATGAGCAGTTCTTC; CDR3 protein: CASSLKAGYYNEQFF
V gene: TRBV2; D gene: TRBD2; J gene: TRBJ2-7; clone size: many; CDR3 DNA: TGTGCCAGCCACACCGCCCTAGCGGAAACCTACGAGCAGTACTTC; CDR3 protein: CASHTALAETYEQYF
V gene: TRBV12-3/TRBV12-4; D gene: .; J gene: TRBJ1-4; clone size: many; CDR3 DNA: TGTGCCAGCACCGCAGGGCCCCATGGGGAAAAACTGTTTTTT; CDR3 protein: CASTAGPHGEKLFF
V gene: TRBV5-1; D gene: .; J gene: TRBJ2-7; clone size: .; CDR3 DNA: TGCGCCAGCAGCTTGGGTAGGGGCTGGTACGAGCAGTACTTC; CDR3 protein: CASSLGRGWYEQYF
V gene: TRBV7-9; D gene: .; J gene: TRBJ2-1; clone size: many; CDR3 DNA: TGTGCCAGCAGCTTAGGCTCGGCGCCGCAGTTCTTC; CDR3 protein: CASSLGSAPQFF
V gene: TRBV6-1; D gene: .; J gene: TRBJ1-1; clone size: .; CDR3 DNA: TGTGCCAGCAGTGAAGCGGGCACCCAAGCTTTCTTT; CDR3 protein: CASSEAGTQAFF
V gene: TRBV28; D gene: .; J gene: TRBJ2-7; clone size: many; CDR3 DNA: TGTGCCAGCAGACCCCGGGACAACTCCTACGAGCAGTACTTC; CDR3 protein: CASRPRDNSYEQYF
V gene: TRBV18; D gene: .; J gene: TRBJ1-1; clone size: many; CDR3 DNA: TGTGCCAGCTCACCCTCAGGTGTTTATCACACTGAAGCTTTCTTT; CDR3 protein: CASSPSGVYHTEAFF
V gene: TRBV19; D gene: TRBD2; J gene: TRBJ2-3; clone size: many; CDR3 DNA: TGTGCCAGTAGTAAAGAAAGAGCGGGAGTTAGCACAGATACGCAGTATTTT; CDR3 protein: CASSKERAGVSTDTQYF
V gene: TRBV6-1; D gene: .; J gene: TRBJ2-5; clone size: many; CDR3 DNA: TGTGCCAGCAGTTCCCCCCCCAGGGTTGGGGGAGAGACCCAGTACTTC; CDR3 protein: CASSSPPRVGGETQYF
V gene: TRBV24-1; D gene: TRBD2; J gene: TRBJ2-1; clone size: many; CDR3 DNA: TGTGCCACCTCGTTAAGCGGGAGTTCCTACAATGAGCAGTTCTTC; CDR3 protein: CATSLSGSSYNEQFF
V gene: TRBV28; D gene: .; J gene: TRBJ1-2; clone size: many; CDR3 DNA: TGTGCCAGCAGCGCCCCTGTTGGGTATTATGGCTACACCTTC; CDR3 protein: CASSAPVGYYGYTF
V gene: TRBV2; D gene: TRBD2; J gene: TRBJ2-7; clone size: many; CDR3 DNA: TGTGCCAGCAGCGTTAGCGGGAGATCCCACGAGCAGTACTTC; CDR3 protein: CASSVSGRSHEQYF
V gene: TRBV27; D gene: TRBD2; J gene: TRBJ2-3; clone size: .; CDR3 DNA: TGTGCCAGCAGTTCCCTGATATGGCTAGCGGGAGGGGGATTGGATACGCAGTATTTT; CDR3 protein: CASSSLIWLAGGGLDTQYF
V gene: TRBV2; D gene: .; J gene: TRBJ1-3; clone size: many; CDR3 DNA: TGTGCCAGCATGCCAGGGTACTCTGGAAACACCATATATTTT; CDR3 protein: CASMPGYSGNTIYF
V gene: TRBV3-1; D gene: .; J gene: TRBJ2-1; clone size: medium-sized; CDR3 DNA: TGTGCCAGCAGCCCTGCCCGGGACTTCGGGGGAAATGAGCAGTTCTTC; CDR3 protein: CASSPARDFGGNEQFF